This T cell receptor (beta chain) comes out of a study of blood T cell repertoires in COVID-19. The repertoire was sequenced with immunoSEQ multiplex PCR; TCRdb's copy has only in-frame clones and lacks some. The data show roughly 88,000 clones, 85% to 95% seen once. This TCR was sampled from a woman in her forties or fifties in a cohort sampled during active COVID-19. Sequences were obtained from peripheral blood.

The CDR3 DNA reads as TGTGCCAGTAGTATCCGGGTAGAGAACCAGCCCCAGCATTTT. Translating it yields CASSIRVENQPQHF. The chain joins TRBV19 to TRBJ1-5; D is ambiguous. Trimming shortened V by 3 bases and J by 7 bases, and 13 bases separated the two germline ends. The length of the CDR3 is 14 residues. CDR1 and CDR2 (germline): LNHDA, SQIVND (reference sequence). The full variable domain, in which reference TRBV19 and TRBJ1-5 provide the parts outside the CDR3, is DGGITQSPKYLFRKEGQNVTLSCEQNLNHDAMYWYRQDPGQGLRLIYYSQIVNDFQKGDIAEGYSVSREKKESFPLTVTSAQKNPTAFYLCASSIRVENQPQHFGDGTRLSIL.